What follows describes a single T cell receptor (beta chain). Its antigen is not identified. It was from PBMCs that CD4+ and CD8+ T cells were sorted. The sample belongs to a study of CD8+ T cells in alopecia areata. Study results and caveats: Sequencing of scalp tissue also captures the resident alphabeta T cells of normal skin.

The germline V gene has CDR1 ENHRY and CDR2 SYGVKD. Germline trimming cut 4 bases from V and 2 bases from J; bases unmatched to any gene: 2. This CDR3 is 15 amino acids long. Extracted RNA was reverse transcribed into cDNA, the sequencing template. Profiling relied on immunoSEQ multiplex PCR, and the TCRdb table lists in-frame clones only, not all of them. The table records about 140,000 clones, about 51% of them present only once. The J gene is TRBJ2-6, the V gene TRBV10-3, with TRBD1 identical over 7 bases. The TCR comes from a human donor with alopecia areata. The sample in question was CD4+ T cells sorted from blood, obtained at week 0. Here the CDR3 reads CAISGGTAGANVLTF. Here the CDR3 DNA reads TGTGCCATCAGTGGGGGGACAGCTGGGGCCAACGTCCTGACTTTC.